This note documents a single T cell receptor (beta chain) sequence. Many counts were recorded for this clonotype. Its antigen is currently not known. Base-call qualities are not available, and no considerably larger clone is one nucleotide away. This record comes from a study of molecular identifiers for immune sequencing clone quantification (dated by TCRdb to about 2018). Background for the entire study: For a replicate experiment, RNA from around 20,000 or 100,000 naive CD8 T cells was divided into five aliquots, of which four were sequenced. This methods study benchmarked molecular-identifier clustering-based TCR repertoire sequencing (MIDCIRS) and TCR RNA copy counting, using CD8 T cells to do so. The paper as a whole reports these results and caveats: Without barcode sub-clustering, chimeric consensus sequences inflated TCR diversity; chimeras reached as high as 47%. In CMV-specific effector cells, clones with more than 20 RNA copies contained over 98% of molecules, whereas in naive cells such clones contained under 1% of molecules. The sizes of highly expanded clones could end up underestimated when identical TCR molecules share a barcode. Spiked-in Jurkat TCR RNA equal to a single cell's worth was reported to be detectable even within 1,100,000 naive CD8 T cells. Spiked-in Jurkat TCR RNA (about ten copies' worth), which is not part of the donor repertoire, was contained in the naive libraries. Modeling estimated about 3.3 recovered TCR RNA copies per cell, compared with about ten by digital PCR, which implies 25% to 30% capture efficiency.

The library was generated by PCR. TCRdb shows the sequencer as NextSeq 500. Bulk TCR libraries were prepared as previously described, using TCR primers listed in Table S5. Total RNA was purified with the Qiagen AllPrep DNA/RNA kit. Before any analysis, reads coming from multiple sequencing runs of the same library were combined into one pool. For the original study's pipeline: Only reads with exact TCR constant sequence were kept, trimmed to 150 nt, and grouped by their 12-nt molecular barcodes. Reads in each barcode group were sub-clustered using a 15% Levenshtein threshold, and a quality-weighted consensus sequence was built for each RNA molecule. Non-functional sequences were discarded, and so were lower-count sequences lying one edit away from another sequence. Based on fitting two negative binomial distributions, any barcode sub-cluster with under 20% of the maximum read count was discarded. TCRdb reprocessing: public reads trimmed at Q25 with fastp, clones called with MiXCR, in-frame beta chains kept. One record per CDR3 amino acid sequence lists the most common genes and DNA. None of the V and J calls come from the authors' own analysis; TCRdb made them. The sample table shows 97,000 or so distinct CDR3 sequences, and about a third are seen once. The ten largest make up roughly 9.7% of the sample.

Naive CD8 T cell libraries were made from around 20,000 to 1,000,000 sorted cells using 10%, 30% or 50% of purified RNA. Naive CD8 T cells were FACS-sorted as CD8+CD4-CCR7+CD45RA+ on a BD FACSAria II into RLT Plus buffer. Detection sensitivity was tested by spiking Jurkat RNA equal to roughly ten TCR copies' worth into samples containing roughly 17,000-1,100,000 naive CD8 T cells. CD8 T cells were enriched with RosetteSep CD8+ T Cell Enrichment Cocktail and Ficoll-Paque, followed by ACK red cell lysis. The source material was naive CD8+ T cells from blood, with Jurkat cell RNA spiked in. The meaning of the sample's cell subset or site label: FACS-sorted CD8+CD4-CCR7+CD45RA+ naive T cells. The source of this sequence is a human donor in good health. Some libraries in this study had Jurkat cell RNA spiked in.

The CDR3 reads as follows: CASSGGFNEQFF. The DNA sequence is as follows: TGCGCCAGCAGCGGAGGATTCAATGAGCAGTTCTTC. The rearrangement joined TRBV5-1 to TRBJ2-1, and perhaps TRBD2 as D gene, on 5 matching bases. The CDR3 goes from the cysteine to the phenylalanine over 12 residues. The CDR3 DNA has 36 bases and is translated from base 1. Based on the germline V gene, the CDR1 and CDR2 sequences are SGHRS and YFSETQ. V and J are truncated by 4 bases and 6 bases respectively, leaving an intervening sequence of 8 bases.